Presented here are 10 T cell receptor beta chains from one specimen sequenced in a study of STAT3 mutations in large granular lymphocyte leukemia (dated by TCRdb to about 2019). These receptors are not linked to any known antigen. Receptor amplification or capture employed the immunoSEQ multiplex PCR assay. TCRdb carries this immuneACCESS record with in-frame sequences only. Its versions omit some clonotypes, under half of them owing to an unresolved V gene in the studies checked, with the rest unexplained. In this sample the table shows some 15,000 clones, 81% of which occur a single time. Clones ranked in the top ten supply roughly 56% of the sample. Results and caveats for the whole study, not just this receptor: At least one immunodominant TCRbeta clonotype was identified in every T-LGLL patient, and multiple immunodominant subclonotypes were identified in about half of the T-LGLL patients.

The sample was peripheral blood mononuclear cells. The receptors were sampled from a man aged 55 to 69 with T-cell large granular lymphocyte leukemia. Some clones in this sample may be carry-over from other donors' samples. The age is the age at diagnosis.

This clone came up once. The DNA for the CDR3 is TGTGCCAGCAGCGTAGATTTCGGGGGAGGAAACACTGAAGCTTTCTTT. It yields the protein CASSVDFGGGNTEAFF. The chain employs TRBV9 and TRBJ1-1; D perhaps matches TRBD1 (5 bases). This CDR3 contains 16 residues. Per the germline V gene, CDR1 is SGDLS and CDR2 is YYNGEE. The V and J ends lost 0 bases and 2 bases respectively, with 14 bases between them. Full variable domain (outside the CDR3, taken from reference TRBV9 and TRBJ1-1): DSGVTQTPKHLITATGQRVTLRCSPRSGDLSVYWYQQSLDQGLQFLIQYYNGEERAKGNILERFSAQQFPDLHSELNLSSLELGDSALYFCASSVDFGGGNTEAFFGQGTRLTVV.

DNA for the CDR3: TGTGCCAGCAGGAACAGGAGGGGAGATAATTCACCCCTCCACTTT. It is translated as CASRNRRGDNSPLHF. The V and J genes are TRBV25-1 and TRBJ1-6, with TRBD1 as a possible D gene (5 bases). Germline assignment: CDR1 MGHDK and CDR2 SYGVNS. Trimming pared 6 bases from V and 5 bases from J, leaving 14 bases between. The CDR3 has 15 amino acids.

The chain recombines TRBV7-9 with TRBJ1-1; possible D gene TRBD1, 5 bases. The CDR3 consists of 14 residues. V lost 0 bases and J lost 6, with 11 bases in between. From germline, CDR1 is SEHNR and CDR2 FQNEAQ (reference sequence). The CDR3 nucleotides read TGTGCCAGCAGCTTAGCGAGATGGGGGTCTGAAGCTTTCTTT. As protein: CASSLARWGSEAFF.

V is TRBV7-2 and J is TRBJ1-4; D possibly corresponds to TRBD1 (5 bases). Trimming cost V 1 base and J 5 bases, with 11 bases left between them. CDR3 length: 15 residues. Germline V gene sequence: CDR1 SGHTA, CDR2 FQGNSA. Here the CDR3 reads CASSLGGTGNEKLFF. The CDR3 bases are TGTGCCAGCAGCTTAGGGGGGACGGGGAATGAAAAACTGTTTTTT. The variable domain in full, completed from reference TRBV7-2 and TRBJ1-4, reads GAGVSQSPSNKVTEKGKDVELRCDPISGHTALYWYRQSLGQGLEFLIYFQGNSAPDKSGLPSDRFSAERTGGSVSTLTIQRTQQEDSAVYLCASSLGGTGNEKLFFGSGTQLSVL.

This clone appeared a single time. The chain joins TRBV7-9 to TRBJ2-7, with 7 bases matching TRBD1. Trimming removed 5 bases from V and 5 bases from J; junction bases left unmatched: 9. Germline-derived CDR1 and CDR2 are SEHNR and FQNEAQ (reference sequence). The CDR3 has 14 amino acids. This CDR3 reads CASSPVTGPHEQYF. Here the CDR3 DNA reads TGTGCCAGCAGCCCGGTGACAGGGCCCCACGAGCAGTACTTC.

The J gene is TRBJ2-7, the V gene TRBV19; TRBD2 is a possible D gene (6 bases). V lost 7 bases, J lost 7 bases, and 20 bases lay in between. The germline gives CDR1 LNHDA, CDR2 SQIVND (reference sequence). The CDR3 runs 14 residues. This chain's CDR3 is CASTPGTQAGEQYF. CDR3 sequence (DNA): TGTGCCAGTACCCCCGGGACTCAAGCAGGGGAGCAGTACTTC.

The chain employs TRBV29-1 and TRBJ1-2; a weak D match, TRBD1 (5 bases). The V and J ends lost 0 bases and 5 bases respectively, with 19 bases between them. The CDR3 is made up of 16 amino acids. Per the germline V gene, CDR1 is SQVTM and CDR2 is ANQGSEA. CDR3 in DNA: TGCAGCGTTGAAGATCAGGGCCAGGTCTTTGGATATGGCTACACCTTC. This gives the protein CSVEDQGQVFGYGYTF.

This clone is judged medium-sized. The rearrangement joins TRBV10-3 to TRBJ2-7, with TRBD2 matching 7 bases. CDR1 ENHRY and CDR2 SYGVKD come from the germline V gene. CDR3 length equals 14 residues. V gave up 2 bases and J gave up 2 bases; unmatched junction bases: 3. The CDR3 coding sequence is TGTGCCATCAGTGAGCCTAGCGGAACCTACGAGCAGTACTTC. Protein: CAISEPSGTYEQYF.

The chain is built from TRBV5-4 and TRBJ2-5; 10 nucleotides match TRBD1. The CDR3 extends over 16 amino acids. The J segment lost 5 bases and the V segment lost 4 bases, leaving 11 bases of the junction unmatched. The germline V gene encodes CDR1 SGHNT and CDR2 YYREEE (reference sequence). CDR3 DNA: TGTGCCAGCAGCCAAAGACAGGACAGGGGGAGGGAGACCCAGTACTTC. Translated: CASSQRQDRGRETQYF.

The rearrangement joins TRBV11-3 to TRBJ1-1; unclear D gene. The CDR3 has 13 amino acids. Germline assignment: CDR1 SGHNT and CDR2 YENEEA. Trimming took off 3 bases at V and 2 bases at J, with 7 bases between the two ends. The CDR3 sequence: CASSFSVNTEAFF. The CDR3 DNA follows: TGTGCCAGCAGCTTTAGCGTTAACACTGAAGCTTTCTTT.